A selection of T cell receptor beta chains follows, all from one sample in a study of T cells in Graves' hyperthyroidism and ophthalmopathy. TCRdb used MiXCR to reprocess the multiplex PCR reads, holding one entry per CDR3 protein. There are fewer than 350,000 distinct CDR3 sequences in the sample; 21% occur only once, and 50% lies in the top ten. Sequencing was carried out using blood. All receptors come from a woman in her 50s with Graves' hyperthyroidism. Each CDR3 is given with its conserved first and last residue. Each record gives: V gene, clone size, D gene, CDR3 protein. The D gene is left open where the match is weak. Not every row has a clone size; where given, it reads once, few, many or a size class.

TRBV4-1 few NA CASSHLSGGGDYGYTF
TRBV19 NA TRBD2 CASSTLAGGGNEQFF
TRBV27 NA TRBD1 CASSPGTGFSYEQYF
TRBV2 few TRBD2 CASSERGLAISTDTQYF
TRBV11-2 NA NA CASSVGPLTEAFF
TRBV6-2/TRBV6-3 few TRBD2 CASSHGGLAGTDTQYF
TRBV12-3/TRBV12-4 many TRBD1 CASSFRQGVGELFF
TRBV3-1 many NA CASRDAGPEAFF
TRBV24-1 NA NA CATSGPTGDDPGTEAFF
TRBV12-3/TRBV12-4 NA NA CASSAPEDRFYNSPLHF
TRBV5-1 few NA CASSHDTGPGNTIYF
TRBV9 many NA CASSPGTTSGNTIYF
TRBV6-1 many NA CASSPPGTQNSPLHF
TRBV11-2 NA NA CASSLGGGRSSYEQYF
TRBV9 many TRBD2 CASSYRGGGADTQYF
TRBV28 NA TRBD1 CASSSPGTGRGYTF
TRBV18 many TRBD2 CASSPGLAGALSYEQYF
TRBV12-3/TRBV12-4 few NA CASSFRRGDTQYF
TRBV7-9 NA NA CASSRVGSYNEQFF
TRBV24-1 NA NA CATSDYYAGRNEQFF
TRBV5-4 few NA CASSLRGADTQYF
TRBV7-2 many TRBD2 CASRSSGSVTDTQYF
TRBV28 many TRBD2 CASSFLPGGGYNEQFF
TRBV18 few NA CASSQPRGSTPSGANVLTF
TRBV12-3/TRBV12-4 many NA CASSLASNTKTEAFF
TRBV14 NA NA CASSLDWSSYNEQFF
TRBV6-1 many NA CASIAIQRDYNEQFF
TRBV19 few NA CASDDRWGYTF
TRBV3-1 many NA CASSQEGYGYTF
TRBV4-1 NA NA CASSPQGGVNEKLFF
TRBV7-3 many TRBD1 CASSMTGVAGELFF
TRBV5-6 NA TRBD1 CASSAGTENIYGYTF
TRBV20-1 few TRBD2 CSAPQGLAGSNEQFF